One and the same sample provided the 25 T cell receptor beta chains below, sequenced in a study of blood T cell repertoires in COVID-19. This table comes from immunoSEQ multiplex PCR, and its TCRdb copy is limited to in-frame clones, with some not included. The sample holds some 97,000 clones, roughly 88% seen once. Sequencing used peripheral blood. The receptor set was obtained from a human donor in a cohort sampled during active COVID-19.

The chain is built from TRBV7-9 and TRBJ1-4; no reliable D call. Germline V lookup: CDR1 SEHNR, CDR2 FQNEAQ (reference sequence). V lost 2 bases and J 8 bases, leaving 12 bases between the germline ends. The CDR3 is 14 residues long. CDR3 residues: CASSLLESKEKLFF. CDR3 sequence (DNA): TGTGCCAGCAGCTTATTGGAGTCCAAGGAAAAACTGTTTTTT. Full variable domain (missing parts from reference TRBV7-9 and TRBJ1-4): DTGVSQNPRHKITKRGQNVTFRCDPISEHNRLYWYRQTLGQGPEFLTYFQNEAQLEKSRLLSDRFSAERPKGSFSTLEIQRTEQGDSAMYLCASSLLESKEKLFFGSGTQLSVL.

In this sample, this clone turned up once. At one boundary the junction diverges from the germline segment, which might be a read error. This chain connects TRBV27 to TRBJ2-1; weak D call: TRBD2 (7 bases). The CDR3 is 16 residues long. CDR1 and CDR2 from the germline V gene are MNHEY and SMNVEV (reference sequence). The CDR3 reads CASSPKSPQGGLASVF. The CDR3 nucleotides are TGTGCCAGCAGCCCTAAGTCCCCACAGGGAGGGTTAGCTTCGGTCTTC.

The CDR3 coding sequence is TGCGCCAGCAGCGCGGGACAGCAGTCCTTCGGGGAGACCCAGTACTTC. Protein sequence: CASSAGQQSFGETQYF. This chain uses TRBV5-1 with TRBJ2-5, with a tentative D call TRBD1 (7 bases). The CDR3 contains 16 residues. Trimming pared 4 bases from V and 5 bases from J, leaving 21 bases between. Germline lookup yields CDR1 SGHRS and CDR2 YFSETQ.

This clone appeared a few times. The gene calls are TRBV5-5 and TRBJ2-7; 7 positions match TRBD1. Germline V gene data show CDR1 as SGHKS and CDR2 as YYEKEE (reference sequence). The CDR3 contains 16 residues. V was clipped by 4 bases and J by 1 base; unmatched bases: 11. The CDR3 DNA follows: TGTGCCAGCAGCCTATCGACAGGGTTCGTTTCCTACGAGCAGTACTTC. Its protein is CASSLSTGFVSYEQYF. The full variable domain, its missing parts supplied by reference TRBV5-5 and TRBJ2-7, is DAGVTQSPTHLIKTRGQQVTLRCSPISGHKSVSWYQQVLGQGPQFIFQYYEKEERGRGNFPDRFSARQFPNYSSELNVNALLLGDSALYLCASSLSTGFVSYEQYFGPGTRLTVT.

This chain links TRBV9 with TRBJ1-3; 8 nucleotides line up with TRBD1. The V gene end was trimmed by 0 bases and the J gene end by 0 bases; junction bases not matched to a gene: 2. This CDR3 comprises 16 residues. CDR1 and CDR2 from the germline V gene are SGDLS and YYNGEE. This CDR3 reads CASSVGDRGSGNTIYF. The DNA of the CDR3 is TGTGCCAGCAGCGTAGGTGACAGGGGCTCTGGAAACACCATATATTTT.

In its sample, this clone was seen once. The sample has other DNA sequences that encode this CDR3 too. The chain is built from TRBV5-1 and TRBJ2-3; 9 bases align to TRBD2. The CDR3 length is 16 residues. The V gene's germline CDR1 is SGHRS and CDR2 YFSETQ. With V trimmed by 0 bases and J by 0 bases, 2 bases remained unmatched. The chain's CDR3 is CASSLGSGSSTDTQYF. The CDR3 DNA reads as TGCGCCAGCAGCTTGGGTAGCGGGAGTAGCACAGATACGCAGTATTTT.

The rearrangement links TRBV5-1 to TRBJ2-3; 7 nucleotides match TRBD2. Germline CDR1 and CDR2: SGHRS and YFSETQ. V was pared by 9 bases and J by 2 bases, with 6 bases of the junction left unmatched. The CDR3 spans 13 residues. The CDR3 nucleotides are TGCGCCACTTCGACTAGCTACACAGATACGCAGTATTTT. This encodes CATSTSYTDTQYF.

The chain recombines TRBV21-1 with TRBJ2-1; the DNA was not used to check the table's D call, TRBD1. TRBV21-1 is annotated as a pseudogene. CDR3 length equals 19 residues. The CDR3 region has the DNA TGTGCCAGCACCTCAAGAAAGACACAGGGGAAATTCTCCTACAATGAGCAGTTCTTC. Translated, it gives CASTSRKTQGKFSYNEQFF.

The chain carries TRBV29-1 and TRBJ1-1; D is ambiguous. The ends were cut back, 4 bases at V and 6 bases at J, with 9 bases in the middle. The length of the CDR3 is 11 residues. The germline gives CDR1 SQVTM, CDR2 ANQGSEA. The CDR3, as DNA: TGCAGCGTTGGTGAGTCCCCTGAAGCTTTCTTT. Translation gives CSVGESPEAFF.

Comment on this clone: Its ends do not fully match the called genes, so a read error is possible. The rearrangement joins TRBV7-7 to TRBJ2-3, with a possible D match to TRBD2 (6 bases). Per germline, CDR1 SSHAT and CDR2 FNYEAQ (reference sequence). The CDR3 runs to 13 residues. CDR3 DNA: TGTGCTAGCAGCGCGCACACTAGCGATACGCAGTATTTT. Protein product: CASSAHTSDTQYF.

The V call is TRBV21-1, the J call TRBJ2-7; the table's D call of TRBD1 was not tested on the DNA. TRBV21-1 is labeled a pseudogene. CDR3 length: 16 amino acids. The CDR3 DNA is TGTGCCAGCAGCAAAGCTGGTGGGACAGACACCTACGAGCAGTACTTC. This codes for CASSKAGGTDTYEQYF.

This rearrangement joins TRBV6-6 to TRBJ2-1; D might be TRBD2 (5 bases). There are 16 residues in the CDR3. Germline CDR1 and CDR2: MNHNY and SVGAGI (reference sequence). Trimming took off 4 bases at V and 2 bases at J, with 15 bases between the two ends. CDR3 amino acids: CASSSVSGRAYNEQFF. CDR3 DNA sequence: TGTGCCAGCAGTTCCGTATCGGGGAGAGCCTACAATGAGCAGTTCTTC.

This chain connects TRBV2 to TRBJ2-5; D possibly corresponds to TRBD2 (6 bases). Germline V gene data show CDR1 as SNHLY and CDR2 as FYNNEI. The CDR3 covers 15 residues. The V and J ends lost 4 bases and 2 bases respectively, with 14 bases between them. The CDR3 region has the DNA TGTGCCAGCAGTGCTCAGGGACTTCCTCAAGAGACCCAGTACTTC. Translation: CASSAQGLPQETQYF.

This chain joins TRBV19 and TRBJ2-7; D may be TRBD2 (5 bases). Looked up from germline, CDR1 is LNHDA and CDR2 is SQIVND (reference sequence). CDR3 length: 14 residues. V gave up 5 bases and J gave up 3 bases, with 14 bases separating them. The CDR3 protein is CASSPTSGGYEQYF. Written as DNA, the CDR3 is TGTGCCAGTAGTCCCACGAGCGGAGGCTACGAGCAGTACTTC.

The V and J genes are TRBV4-1 and TRBJ2-5; 10 nucleotides line up with TRBD1. This CDR3 spans 15 amino acids. CDR1 MGHRA and CDR2 YSYEKL come from the germline V gene. V gave up 5 bases and J gave up 5 bases; unmatched junction bases: 8. The CDR3 region has the DNA TGCGCCAGCAGCAAAAGACAGGGGGCGCGGGAGACCCAGTACTTC. It encodes CASSKRQGARETQYF.

This clone was observed many times. The V call is TRBV2, the J call TRBJ2-5; 9 bases agree with TRBD2. The CDR3 extends over 15 amino acids. CDR1 is SNHLY, CDR2 FYNNEI, per germline. V lost 7 bases to trimming and J lost 1 base; unmatched junction nucleotides: 7. The DNA of the CDR3 is TGTGCCAGCACCCCCAGGGGACTAGCCCAAGAGACCCAGTACTTC. Encoded protein: CASTPRGLAQETQYF.

The CDR3 nucleotides read TGTGCCAGCAGCGTGGGCCCGACTAATGAAAAACTGTTTTTT. Translating it yields CASSVGPTNEKLFF. This chain uses TRBV9 with TRBJ1-4; D unclear. CDR1 is SGDLS, CDR2 YYNGEE, per germline. This CDR3 region has 14 residues. V lost 2 bases to trimming and J lost 2 bases, with 7 bases between them.

The chain links TRBV6-5 to TRBJ2-7, with a tentative D call TRBD1 (6 bases). Trimming cost V 2 bases and J 4 bases, with 18 bases left between them. Per the germline V gene, CDR1 is MNHEY and CDR2 is SVGAGI. CDR3 length: 16 residues. DNA for the CDR3: TGTGCCAGCAGTTACGCCCCTGGTGACAGGTGGTACGAGCAGTACTTC. It specifies CASSYAPGDRWYEQYF.

This clone was observed a single time. The chain couples TRBV18 to TRBJ1-1; D is undetermined. Trimming left V 3 bases short and J 5 bases short, with 10 bases between. The CDR3 extends over 13 amino acids. Germline CDR1 reads KGHSH; CDR2 reads LQKENI. The CDR3 spells CASSPARETEAFF. The DNA of the CDR3 is TGTGCCAGCTCACCTGCCCGGGAAACTGAAGCTTTCTTT.

V is TRBV19 and J is TRBJ2-2; D perhaps matches TRBD2 (6 bases). CDR3 length: 12 residues. V was shortened by 8 bases and J by 7 bases, with 11 bases between the two germline ends. Germline loops: CDR1 LNHDA, CDR2 SQIVND (reference sequence). The CDR3 sequence is CASGGIVGELFF. The CDR3 nucleotides are TGTGCCAGTGGGGGGATCGTCGGGGAGCTGTTTTTT.

The V and J genes are TRBV5-4 and TRBJ2-1; D is undetermined. This CDR3 region has 15 residues. Germline values: CDR1 SGHNT, CDR2 YYREEE (reference sequence). The V and J ends lost 4 bases and 8 bases respectively, with 19 bases between them. CDR3: CASSPPGLQVDEQFF. CDR3 nucleotide sequence: TGTGCCAGCAGCCCCCCCGGCCTCCAGGTGGATGAGCAGTTCTTC.

As DNA, the CDR3 is TGTGCCAGCACCCCGGGGCTAGCGGGTACCTACGAGCAGTACTTC. It codes for CASTPGLAGTYEQYF. The chain uses TRBV28 and TRBJ2-7; 8 nucleotides match TRBD2. Germline CDR1 MDHEN, CDR2 SYDVKM. The CDR3 is made up of 15 amino acids. The trim removed 7 bases at V and 2 bases at J, leaving 10 bases unmatched.

The V gene is TRBV7-2, the J gene TRBJ2-2; 11 bases are a match to TRBD2. V lost 5 bases, J lost 4 bases, and 3 bases stayed unmatched. CDR3 length equals 15 residues. CDR1 and CDR2 (germline): SGHTA, FQGNSA. The CDR3 region has the DNA TGTGCCAGCAGCCTAACTAGCGGGGGCACCGGGGAGCTGTTTTTT. It yields the protein CASSLTSGGTGELFF.

The chain carries TRBV7-9 and TRBJ2-3; the match to TRBD2 covers 12 bases. V gave up 5 bases and J gave up 2 bases; unmatched junction bases: 8. Per the germline V gene, CDR1 is SEHNR and CDR2 is FQNEAQ (reference sequence). The CDR3 consists of 17 residues. The CDR3 protein is CASSPFRTSGVTDTQYF. DNA for the CDR3: TGTGCCAGCAGCCCATTTAGGACTAGCGGGGTCACAGATACGCAGTATTTT.

The rearrangement joins TRBV19 to TRBJ1-2; D is unclear. The CDR3 has 12 residues. The ends were cut back, 9 bases at V and 4 bases at J, with 12 bases in the middle. CDR1 is LNHDA, CDR2 SQIVND, per germline (reference sequence). The CDR3 sequence is CASRELSYGYTF. CDR3 DNA sequence: TGTGCCAGCCGAGAACTAAGCTATGGCTACACCTTC. The variable domain in full, completed from reference TRBV19 and TRBJ1-2, reads DGGITQSPKYLFRKEGQNVTLSCEQNLNHDAMYWYRQDPGQGLRLIYYSQIVNDFQKGDIAEGYSVSREKKESFPLTVTSAQKNPTAFYLCASRELSYGYTFGSGTRLTVV.